This is a list of T cell receptor beta chains from one sample in a study of Tregs in tolerant kidney transplant recipients. This table comes from immunoSEQ multiplex PCR, and its TCRdb copy is limited to in-frame clones, with some not included. The sample lists about 52,000 clones; about 91% were seen once. The starting material was CD8+ T cells from blood (PBMCs), obtained 24 months after the transplant. The source is a human patient who received a combined kidney and bone marrow transplant. Some T cells here may be from the graft donor. Each CDR3 is given with its conserved first and last residue. D genes are given only for firm matches. Expanded clones are given a class, and other clones once, few, many or no size at all.

V gene: TRBV18
D gene: .
J gene: TRBJ2-6
clone size: .
CDR3 protein: CASSPIGGQMYSGANVLTF
CDR3 DNA: TGTGCCAGCTCACCGATCGGAGGACAGATGTACTCTGGGGCCAACGTCCTGACTTTC

V gene: TRBV7-2
D gene: .
J gene: TRBJ2-2
clone size: .
CDR3 protein: CASQGLETHTGELFF
CDR3 DNA: TGTGCCAGCCAGGGGTTAGAGACCCACACCGGGGAGCTGTTTTTT

V gene: TRBV9
D gene: .
J gene: TRBJ2-3
clone size: .
CDR3 protein: CASSASRTDPLFDTQYF
CDR3 DNA: TGTGCCAGCAGCGCTTCCCGGACTGACCCTTTGTTTGATACGCAGTATTTT

V gene: TRBV19
D gene: TRBD2
J gene: TRBJ2-7
clone size: .
CDR3 protein: CASSIALAGYEQYF
CDR3 DNA: TGTGCCAGTAGTATAGCTCTAGCGGGCTACGAGCAGTACTTC

V gene: TRBV5-6
D gene: .
J gene: TRBJ1-3
clone size: few
CDR3 protein: CASSSEAGGNTIYF
CDR3 DNA: TGTGCCAGCAGCTCGGAGGCAGGCGGAAACACCATATATTTT

V gene: TRBV9
D gene: TRBD2
J gene: TRBJ2-3
clone size: .
CDR3 protein: CASTNRLAGDQDTQYF
CDR3 DNA: TGTGCCAGCACCAACAGACTAGCGGGGGACCAAGATACGCAGTATTTT

V gene: TRBV19
D gene: .
J gene: TRBJ1-1
clone size: .
CDR3 protein: CATGTWHMNTEAFF
CDR3 DNA: TGTGCCACGGGGACTTGGCACATGAACACTGAAGCTTTCTTT

V gene: TRBV6-5
D gene: .
J gene: TRBJ2-7
clone size: .
CDR3 protein: CASSVFLYSYEQYF
CDR3 DNA: TGTGCCAGCAGTGTATTCCTTTACTCCTACGAGCAGTACTTC

V gene: TRBV6-5
D gene: .
J gene: TRBJ1-1
clone size: .
CDR3 protein: CASSWAPRTEAFF
CDR3 DNA: TGTGCCAGCAGTTGGGCCCCCCGCACTGAAGCTTTCTTT

V gene: TRBV9
D gene: TRBD2
J gene: TRBJ2-1
clone size: .
CDR3 protein: CASNEGASGRRNEQFF
CDR3 DNA: TGTGCCAGCAATGAGGGGGCTAGCGGGAGGCGGAATGAGCAGTTCTTC

V gene: TRBV9
D gene: .
J gene: TRBJ2-7
clone size: .
CDR3 protein: CASSVSRGEQYF
CDR3 DNA: TGTGCCAGCAGCGTATCCCGGGGCGAGCAGTACTTC

V gene: TRBV2
D gene: TRBD2
J gene: TRBJ2-5
clone size: .
CDR3 protein: CASIPGTKETQYF
CDR3 DNA: TGTGCCAGCATCCCCGGGACTAAAGAGACCCAGTACTTC

V gene: TRBV5-1
D gene: .
J gene: TRBJ1-1
clone size: few
CDR3 protein: CASSDGHATEAFF
CDR3 DNA: TGCGCCAGCAGTGATGGACATGCCACTGAAGCTTTCTTT

V gene: TRBV14
D gene: .
J gene: TRBJ2-7
clone size: .
CDR3 protein: CASSQGREQYF
CDR3 DNA: TGTGCCAGCAGCCAAGGGAGGGAGCAGTACTTC

V gene: TRBV5-1
D gene: TRBD1
J gene: TRBJ1-2
clone size: .
CDR3 protein: CASSLRDRGLDGYTF
CDR3 DNA: TGCGCCAGCAGCCTACGGGACAGGGGGCTTGATGGCTACACCTTC

V gene: TRBV9
D gene: TRBD1
J gene: TRBJ2-5
clone size: .
CDR3 protein: CASSDTGQGYETQYF
CDR3 DNA: TGTGCCAGCAGCGATACGGGACAGGGGTACGAGACCCAGTACTTC

V gene: TRBV5-1
D gene: .
J gene: TRBJ2-1
clone size: .
CDR3 protein: CASSLSGYNEQFF
CDR3 DNA: TGCGCCAGCAGCTTAAGCGGATACAATGAGCAGTTCTTC

V gene: TRBV4-1
D gene: .
J gene: TRBJ2-7
clone size: .
CDR3 protein: CASSPISQGYNEQYF
CDR3 DNA: TGCGCCAGCAGCCCGATATCACAGGGTTACAACGAGCAGTACTTC

V gene: TRBV9
D gene: TRBD1
J gene: TRBJ2-3
clone size: .
CDR3 protein: CASSPEGGQSTDTQYF
CDR3 DNA: TGTGCCAGCAGCCCAGAAGGGGGACAGTCGACAGATACGCAGTATTTT

V gene: TRBV4-3
D gene: .
J gene: TRBJ2-7
clone size: once
CDR3 protein: CASSQGLFYEQYF
CDR3 DNA: TGCGCCAGCAGCCAAGGTCTGTTCTACGAGCAGTACTTC

V gene: TRBV4-2
D gene: .
J gene: TRBJ2-7
clone size: .
CDR3 protein: CASSQVRDFPYEQYF
CDR3 DNA: TGTGCCAGCAGCCAAGTCCGGGACTTCCCCTACGAGCAGTACTTC

V gene: TRBV19
D gene: TRBD1
J gene: TRBJ2-2
clone size: .
CDR3 protein: CASSTGGTGELFF
CDR3 DNA: TGTGCCAGTAGCACAGGGGGAACCGGGGAGCTGTTTTTT

V gene: TRBV28
D gene: .
J gene: TRBJ1-6
clone size: .
CDR3 protein: CASRPPGHLESSYNSPLHF
CDR3 DNA: TGTGCCAGCAGACCTCCGGGACATCTAGAGAGCTCCTATAATTCACCCCTCCACTTT

V gene: TRBV5-6
D gene: .
J gene: TRBJ2-1
clone size: .
CDR3 protein: CASSARGASDEQFF
CDR3 DNA: TGTGCCAGCAGCGCCCGGGGAGCGTCGGATGAGCAGTTCTTC

V gene: TRBV27
D gene: TRBD1
J gene: TRBJ1-2
clone size: .
CDR3 protein: CASKPGQGSFGYTF
CDR3 DNA: TGTGCCAGCAAACCCGGACAGGGGAGTTTTGGCTACACCTTC

V gene: TRBV27
D gene: TRBD1
J gene: TRBJ2-5
clone size: .
CDR3 protein: CASSPGTGLEWTQYF
CDR3 DNA: TGTGCCAGCAGCCCCGGGACAGGGCTTGAGTGGACCCAGTACTTC

V gene: TRBV11-2
D gene: TRBD1
J gene: TRBJ2-7
clone size: .
CDR3 protein: CASSHGTGGFDEQYF
CDR3 DNA: TGTGCCAGCAGCCATGGGACAGGGGGTTTCGACGAGCAGTACTTC

V gene: TRBV13
D gene: TRBD2
J gene: TRBJ2-2
clone size: .
CDR3 protein: CASSLPSGNTGELFF
CDR3 DNA: TGTGCCAGCAGCTTACCTAGCGGGAACACCGGGGAGCTGTTTTTT

V gene: TRBV7-9
D gene: .
J gene: TRBJ2-1
clone size: .
CDR3 protein: CASSSPDSREDNEQFF
CDR3 DNA: TGTGCCAGCAGCTCCCCGGACAGCCGAGAGGACAATGAGCAGTTCTTC

V gene: TRBV4-3
D gene: .
J gene: TRBJ2-7
clone size: .
CDR3 protein: CASSPGARANEQYF
CDR3 DNA: TGCGCCAGCAGCCCCGGTGCGAGGGCCAACGAGCAGTACTTC

V gene: TRBV30
D gene: TRBD2
J gene: TRBJ2-1
clone size: .
CDR3 protein: CACDGTKGLAGGSSYNEQFF
CDR3 DNA: TGTGCCTGTGACGGGACAAAGGGACTAGCGGGAGGTTCGTCCTACAATGAGCAGTTCTTC

V gene: TRBV28
D gene: TRBD2
J gene: TRBJ2-2
clone size: once
CDR3 protein: CASSHERENTGELFF
CDR3 DNA: TGTGCCAGCAGTCATGAGCGGGAGAACACCGGGGAGCTGTTTTTT

V gene: TRBV9
D gene: .
J gene: TRBJ2-1
clone size: once
CDR3 protein: CASSVAPRVNEQFF
CDR3 DNA: TGTGCCAGCAGCGTAGCTCCTCGGGTCAATGAGCAGTTCTTC

V gene: TRBV30
D gene: .
J gene: TRBJ1-4
clone size: once
CDR3 protein: CASGYEDSDEKLFF
CDR3 DNA: TGTGCCTCTGGTTATGAAGACAGTGATGAAAAACTGTTTTTT

V gene: TRBV6-6
D gene: .
J gene: TRBJ2-3
clone size: .
CDR3 protein: CASSESDTQYF
CDR3 DNA: TGTGCCAGCAGCGAGTCGGATACGCAGTATTTT

V gene: TRBV9
D gene: .
J gene: TRBJ2-7
clone size: .
CDR3 protein: CASSVAAGASYEQYF
CDR3 DNA: TGTGCCAGCAGCGTAGCCGCGGGTGCTTCCTACGAGCAGTACTTC

V gene: TRBV9
D gene: TRBD2
J gene: TRBJ2-1
clone size: .
CDR3 protein: CASSGSGASGNEQFF
CDR3 DNA: TGTGCCAGCAGCGGCTCCGGTGCTAGCGGGAATGAGCAGTTCTTC

V gene: TRBV7-9
D gene: TRBD2
J gene: TRBJ2-1
clone size: once
CDR3 protein: CASSLQTSGGGNEQFF
CDR3 DNA: TGTGCCAGCAGCTTGCAGACTAGCGGGGGGGGAAATGAGCAGTTCTTC

V gene: TRBV9
D gene: .
J gene: TRBJ1-2
clone size: .
CDR3 protein: CASSGQLANYGYTF
CDR3 DNA: TGTGCCAGCAGTGGACAGTTAGCTAACTATGGCTACACCTTC

V gene: TRBV4-2
D gene: .
J gene: TRBJ1-2
clone size: .
CDR3 protein: CASSQDTGSYGYTF
CDR3 DNA: TGTGCCAGCAGCCAAGATACGGGGAGCTATGGCTACACCTTC

V gene: TRBV28
D gene: .
J gene: TRBJ1-6
clone size: .
CDR3 protein: CASTFVGSYNSPLHF
CDR3 DNA: TGTGCCAGCACATTCGTCGGCTCCTATAATTCACCCCTCCACTTT

V gene: TRBV15
D gene: TRBD2
J gene: TRBJ2-2
clone size: once
CDR3 protein: CATSRDIGAGSTGELFF
CDR3 DNA: TGTGCCACCAGCAGAGATATTGGAGCGGGAAGCACCGGGGAGCTGTTTTTT

V gene: TRBV11-3
D gene: TRBD2
J gene: TRBJ2-3
clone size: .
CDR3 protein: CASSLDDPAGEAHTQYF
CDR3 DNA: TGTGCCAGCAGCTTAGACGATCCAGCGGGAGAGGCGCATACGCAGTATTTT

V gene: TRBV7-9
D gene: .
J gene: TRBJ2-1
clone size: .
CDR3 protein: CASSVTQVEQFF
CDR3 DNA: TGTGCCAGCAGCGTGACGCAGGTAGAGCAGTTCTTC

V gene: TRBV2
D gene: .
J gene: TRBJ2-1
clone size: .
CDR3 protein: CASSSRQGSSYNEQFF
CDR3 DNA: TGTGCCAGCAGTTCCCGTCAAGGGAGCTCCTACAATGAGCAGTTCTTC

V gene: TRBV27
D gene: TRBD2
J gene: TRBJ2-7
clone size: once
CDR3 protein: CASRRLAGGESDYEQYF
CDR3 DNA: TGTGCCAGCAGACGACTAGCGGGGGGCGAAAGTGACTACGAGCAGTACTTC

V gene: TRBV4-1
D gene: .
J gene: TRBJ1-2
clone size: .
CDR3 protein: CASSQGWTANYGYTF
CDR3 DNA: TGCGCCAGCAGCCAAGGCTGGACAGCTAACTATGGCTACACCTTC

V gene: TRBV30
D gene: TRBD2
J gene: TRBJ2-7
clone size: .
CDR3 protein: CAWAPTSGVYEQYF
CDR3 DNA: TGTGCCTGGGCTCCGACTAGCGGGGTCTACGAGCAGTACTTC

V gene: TRBV7-2
D gene: .
J gene: TRBJ2-7
clone size: .
CDR3 protein: CASSRTLTLGEQYF
CDR3 DNA: TGTGCCAGCAGCCGTACTTTAACCCTCGGCGAGCAGTACTTC

V gene: TRBV4-3
D gene: .
J gene: TRBJ2-3
clone size: .
CDR3 protein: CASSQEWRADTQYF
CDR3 DNA: TGCGCCAGCAGCCAAGAGTGGAGAGCGGATACGCAGTATTTT

V gene: TRBV27
D gene: .
J gene: TRBJ2-1
clone size: .
CDR3 protein: CASSLARAGAYNEQFF
CDR3 DNA: TGTGCCAGCAGTTTAGCCCGGGCAGGGGCCTACAATGAGCAGTTCTTC

V gene: TRBV4-3
D gene: TRBD1
J gene: TRBJ2-5
clone size: few
CDR3 protein: CASSQDIGQGVWETQYF
CDR3 DNA: TGCGCCAGCAGCCAAGACATCGGGCAGGGGGTTTGGGAGACCCAGTACTTC

V gene: TRBV7-6
D gene: .
J gene: TRBJ2-1
clone size: once
CDR3 protein: CASSVSAWTQGENEQFF
CDR3 DNA: TGTGCCAGCAGCGTCAGTGCGTGGACCCAAGGGGAAAATGAGCAGTTCTTC

V gene: TRBV15
D gene: TRBD1
J gene: TRBJ2-7
clone size: .
CDR3 protein: CATSREGPGTGSYEQYF
CDR3 DNA: TGTGCCACCAGCAGAGAGGGGCCCGGGACAGGGTCGTACGAGCAGTACTTC

V gene: TRBV11-2
D gene: TRBD1
J gene: TRBJ1-6
clone size: .
CDR3 protein: CASSSEEGANSPLHF
CDR3 DNA: TGTGCCAGCAGCTCGGAAGAGGGGGCTAATTCCCCCCTCCACTTT